One and the same sample provided the 11 T cell receptor beta chains below, sequenced in a study of cytomegalovirus exposure and HLA in healthy donors (dated by TCRdb to between 2016 and 2019). The library relied on the immunoSEQ multiplex PCR assay. For the multiplex PCR, a mixture combining 60 forward primers for TCR Vbeta segments and 13 reverse primers for TCR Jbeta segments was used. TCRdb re-hosts the immuneACCESS table, in-frame sequences only. Its copies lack some clones; in the studies checked, an unresolved V gene accounts for under half of them, and the cause for the rest is not known. Within this sample are roughly 110,000 clones, with nearly 75% of them counted one time only. The ten largest clonotypes hold 4.8% of the sample. The sequenced sample consisted of PBMCs. The receptors come from a man in his thirties or forties in good health and CMV-seropositive.

The rearrangement joins TRBV27 to TRBJ1-4; D not certain. The V gene lost 8 bases and the J gene lost 3 bases, with 10 bases spanning the gap. Germline lookup yields CDR1 MNHEY and CDR2 SMNVEV (reference sequence). CDR3 length: 13 residues. CDR3 sequence reads: CASGLDSNEKLFF. CDR3 nucleotides: TGTGCCAGCGGGTTGGACTCTAATGAAAAACTGTTTTTT.

This sequence joins TRBV5-1 and TRBJ2-1; maybe TRBD2 (6 bases). CDR1 is SGHRS and CDR2 is YFSETQ in the germline V gene. The V end lost 7 bases, the J end lost 5 bases, and 16 bases lay between the germline ends. CDR3 length: 14 amino acids. The CDR3 here is CASGRWLDDNEQFF. CDR3 coding DNA: TGCGCCAGCGGGAGGTGGTTGGACGACAATGAGCAGTTCTTC.

The gene calls are TRBV27 and TRBJ1-2, with D uncertain. V shed 5 bases and J shed 8 bases, with 18 bases lying between them. The CDR3 loop spans 14 amino acids. Germline lookup yields CDR1 MNHEY and CDR2 SMNVEV (reference sequence). The CDR3 DNA follows: TGTGCCAGCAGTCCCTTTACAGAGTCAATCGGCTACACCTTC. It translates to CASSPFTESIGYTF.

On this clone itself: Other DNA sequences in the same sample also yield this CDR3. V usage is TRBV19 and J usage is TRBJ1-1; tentative D call: TRBD1 (5 bases). The CDR3 sequence is 12 residues long. From germline, CDR1 is LNHDA and CDR2 SQIVND (reference sequence). The germline V and J ends were trimmed by 4 bases and 8 bases, with 11 bases remaining between them. The CDR3 sequence is CASSTPGLEAFF. DNA for the CDR3: TGTGCCAGTAGTACACCGGGACTCGAAGCTTTCTTT.

This chain links TRBV28 with TRBJ1-5; D is ambiguous. The V end lost 1 base, the J end lost 6 bases, and 4 bases lay between the germline ends. This CDR3 has 12 residues. From germline, CDR1 is MDHEN and CDR2 SYDVKM. The CDR3, as DNA: TGTGCCAGCAGTTTATCGGGTCAGCCCCAGCATTTT. Amino acids: CASSLSGQPQHF.

The chain employs TRBV6-5 and TRBJ2-1; 10 bases agree with TRBD2. V shed 9 bases and J 8 bases; nucleotides not matched to a gene: 13. CDR1 and CDR2 from the germline V gene are MNHEY and SVGAGI. The CDR3 is 15 amino acids. CDR3 bases: TGTGCCAGTACCTTTAGCGGGGGGCCTAGGGATGAGCAGTTCTTC. Translation gives CASTFSGGPRDEQFF.

The rearrangement links TRBV7-2 to TRBJ1-2, with D maybe TRBD1 (6 bases). CDR1 and CDR2 from the germline V gene are SGHTA and FQGNSA. V shed 1 base and J shed 4 bases, with 10 bases lying between them. The CDR3 loop spans 14 amino acids. The DNA of the CDR3 is TGTGCCAGCAGCTTAGGGGGGCAGACCTATGGCTACACCTTC. It yields the protein CASSLGGQTYGYTF.

The chain joins TRBV19 to TRBJ1-2; the D is unclear. V was pared by 3 bases and J by 8 bases, with 13 bases between. The CDR3 has 13 amino acids. Germline loops: CDR1 LNHDA, CDR2 SQIVND (reference sequence). The CDR3 DNA is TGTGCCAGTAGTATCCAGCCCGCCGGGGGCTACACCTTC. This codes for CASSIQPAGGYTF.

The chain joins TRBV4-3 to TRBJ1-2, with TRBD1 matching 7 bases. V dropped 0 bases and J dropped 8; count of bases not matched to a gene: 9. From germline, CDR1 is LGHNA and CDR2 YSLEER. This CDR3 is built from 15 residues. CDR3 protein: CASSQDRTGAWGYTF. The CDR3 region has the DNA TGCGCCAGCAGCCAAGATCGGACAGGCGCCTGGGGCTACACCTTC.

This chain's CDR3 is CATSRWTGGSDEQYF. CDR3 in DNA: TGTGCCACCAGCAGATGGACAGGGGGCTCGGACGAGCAGTACTTC. This chain uses TRBV15 with TRBJ2-7; 11 bases fit TRBD1. Trimming removed 2 bases from V and 5 bases from J; junction bases left unmatched: 5. CDR1 is LNHNV and CDR2 is YYDKDF in the germline V gene (reference sequence). The CDR3 has 15 amino acids.

This clone was counted only a few times. The rearrangement uses TRBV6-1 and TRBJ2-1, with 11 nucleotides matching TRBD2. V gave up 0 bases and J gave up 6 bases; unmatched junction bases: 1. This CDR3 has 15 residues. Germline assignment: CDR1 MNHNS and CDR2 SASEGT. CDR3 in amino acids: CASSEASGGANEQFF. The CDR3 nucleotides are TGTGCCAGCAGTGAAGCTAGCGGGGGGGCCAATGAGCAGTTCTTC.